This T cell receptor (beta chain) was captured in a study of cytomegalovirus exposure and HLA in healthy donors. Study-wide results and caveats: After further analysis at a later stage, 16,951 TCR beta sequences were associated with HLA alleles at 0.05 false discovery rate. Clonal expansion was found to be greater in HLA-associated TCR beta chains than in equally common others in a later analysis. Reports described diagnosis of cytomegalovirus status by the classifier as highly specific and sensitive.

Amplification used 60 Vbeta primers and 13 Jbeta primers. Measured with immunoSEQ multiplex PCR; TCRdb has only the in-frame clones, and not every one. The data show about 180,000 clones, roughly 75% seen once. In the case of this clone: What it binds is unknown.

The sequence derives from a man aged 40-49 years in good health and CMV-seronegative. The sample consisted of PBMCs.

CDR3 residues: CASSLAWLADTDTQYF. CDR3 DNA sequence: TGTGCCAGCAGCTTAGCTTGGCTAGCGGACACAGATACGCAGTATTTT. The chain joins TRBV7-9 to TRBJ2-3, with 7 nucleotides matching TRBD2. The V and J ends lost 0 bases and 2 bases, in that order; junction bases with no gene match: 5. The CDR3 spans 16 residues. The germline gives CDR1 SEHNR, CDR2 FQNEAQ (reference sequence).